This TCR beta chain is from a study of cytomegalovirus exposure and HLA in healthy donors. The V gene end was trimmed by 4 bases and the J gene end by 2 bases; junction bases not matched to a gene: 20. Germline V gene sequence: CDR1 MDHEN, CDR2 SYDVKM. The CDR3 sequence is 21 residues long. Everyone who donated was a healthy bone marrow donor. While unrecorded immune exposures were likely, the donors were nominally healthy when sampled. Primers included in the PCR were 60 Vbeta and 13 Jbeta primers. Only in-frame clones appear in the TCRdb table, and some are missing; sequencing was by immunoSEQ multiplex PCR. There are approximately 120,000 clones in the sample; more than 9% occur only once, and roughly 4.6% lies in the top ten. This clone was picked up a small number of times.

The sequence was obtained from a young woman in good health and CMV-seropositive. The gene calls are TRBV28 and TRBJ2-1; 10 nucleotides line up with TRBD2. The sequencing input was PBMCs. The CDR3 coding sequence is TGTGCCAGCAGTTCCTCCCGAGGACTAGCGGACGTTACTAATACCTACAATGAGCAGTTCTTC. This encodes CASSSSRGLADVTNTYNEQFF.